A single sample gave rise to the 8 T cell receptor beta chains below, sequenced in a study of early T cells in non-severe SARS-CoV-2 infection. TCRdb called the 5' RACE reads again in MiXCR, with one record for every CDR3 protein. The sample shows 53,000 or so distinct CDR3 sequences, roughly 7.7% of them seen only once. Specimen: whole blood. The receptors derive from an adult who was a healthcare worker with PCR-confirmed SARS-CoV-2 infection or an uninfected control (not recorded which).

This clonotype was counted at least ten times. V gene TRBV12-3 or TRBV12-4 combines with J gene TRBJ1-1, with D uncertain. CDR3 size: 12 residues. The V end lost 7 bases, the J end lost 6 bases, and 12 bases lay between the germline ends. This CDR3 is CASTRRISEAFF. Written as DNA, the CDR3 is TGTGCCAGCACAAGGAGGATATCTGAAGCTTTCTTT.

This clonotype came up many times. The chain combines TRBV23-1 with TRBJ2-1; 9 bases map to TRBD1. TRBV23-1 is an ORF; its function is uncertain. The CDR3 is made up of 14 amino acids. With 4 bases clipped from V and 7 bases from J, the junction kept 5 bases outside the gene matches. DNA of the CDR3: TGCGCCAGCAGTCTTGACAGGGGGGGAAATGAGCAGTTCTTC. This sequence encodes CASSLDRGGNEQFF.

The chain combines TRBV25-1 with TRBJ1-2; 7 bases fit TRBD1. The germline V gene has CDR1 MGHDK and CDR2 SYGVNS. V lost 2 bases to trimming and J lost 8 bases; unmatched junction nucleotides: 8. This CDR3 spans 14 amino acids. CDR3 DNA sequence: TGTGCCAGCAGTGAAAAGACCAACAGGGGCGGCTACACCTTC. Translating gives CASSEKTNRGGYTF.

This clonotype was detected many times. This CDR3 reads CSARDPAGYGQFF. Here the CDR3 DNA reads TGCAGTGCTAGAGATCCCGCGGGCTACGGGCAGTTCTTC. The chain recombines TRBV20-1 with TRBJ2-1, with D possibly being TRBD2 (5 bases). The CDR3 consists of 13 residues. Germline V gives CDR1 DFQATT, CDR2 SNEGSKA (reference sequence). V was pared by 0 bases and J by 12 bases, with 15 bases between.

This clonotype was seen repeatedly, ten times or more. The chain employs TRBV5-5 and TRBJ2-2; no clear D. The V end lost 0 bases, the J end lost 1 base, and 7 bases lay between the germline ends. CDR3 length equals 15 residues. CDR1 SGHKS and CDR2 YYEKEE come from the germline V gene (reference sequence). The CDR3 sequence is CASSLVLLNTGELFF. The CDR3 bases are TGTGCCAGCAGCTTGGTTCTATTGAACACCGGGGAGCTGTTTTTT.

In this sample, this clonotype turned up many times. The V call is TRBV9, the J call TRBJ1-4; D unresolved. The CDR3 contains 14 residues. Germline V CDR1 and CDR2: SGDLS, YYNGEE. V lost 0 bases to trimming and J lost 7 bases, with 10 bases between them. In DNA form, the CDR3 reads TGTGCCAGCAGCGTAGCAGCGGCGAGTGAAAAACTGTTTTTT. Its translation is CASSVAAASEKLFF. Looking up the rest from reference TRBV9 and TRBJ1-4 gives the full variable domain: DSGVTQTPKHLITATGQRVTLRCSPRSGDLSVYWYQQSLDQGLQFLIQYYNGEERAKGNILERFSAQQFPDLHSELNLSSLELGDSALYFCASSVAAASEKLFFGSGTQLSVL.

This clonotype was seen only a few times. The chain carries TRBV4-3 and TRBJ1-5; D not certain. V lost 0 bases and J lost 4, with 13 bases in between. This CDR3 comprises 16 residues. Germline CDR1 is LGHNA and CDR2 is YSLEER. The CDR3 DNA is TGCGCCAGCAGCCAAGATATCGGCGGACGAAATCAGCCCCAGCATTTT. Protein sequence: CASSQDIGGRNQPQHF.

This clonotype has only a few counts. V and J are TRBV5-1 and TRBJ1-1; D remains ambiguous. Germline loops: CDR1 SGHRS, CDR2 YFSETQ. The CDR3 has 15 amino acids. V lost 4 bases and J 0 bases, leaving 13 bases between the germline ends. The CDR3 is CASSGHMGMNTEAFF. In DNA, the CDR3 is TGCGCCAGCAGCGGTCATATGGGGATGAACACTGAAGCTTTCTTT.